These 24 T cell receptor beta chains share one sample of origin, sequenced in a study of shared clonotypes between healthy human individuals (dated by TCRdb to the early 2020s). Library prep was done by the immunoSEQ multiplex PCR assay. Drawn from immuneACCESS, this table holds only the in-frame rearrangements with V and J called that TCRdb kept. Clones are partly lost; checked studies trace under half to an unresolved V gene and leave the rest unexplained. This sample is represented by just over 2,000,000 clones; about 95% of them were singletons. 0.1% to 0.15% of the sample goes to the ten largest clones. Sequenced material: naive CD4+ T cells sorted from blood. The cell subset or site label here, explained by the study, means: CD45RA+ positively selected. The receptors shown here come from a man aged 18 to 30 in good health.

This clone was counted once. The chain joins TRBV10-3 to TRBJ1-1; 8 bases align to TRBD1. Per the germline V gene, CDR1 is ENHRY and CDR2 is SYGVKD. The CDR3 has 15 residues. Trimming cost V 8 bases and J 3 bases; bases outside gene matches: 11. CDR3 amino acids: CAIRTGKVSHTEAFF. The CDR3 DNA sequence: TGTGCCATCCGGACAGGGAAGGTTTCACACACTGAAGCTTTCTTT.

The gene calls are TRBV4-3 and TRBJ2-7; possible D gene TRBD2, 5 bases. Trimming pared 2 bases from V and 1 base from J, leaving 18 bases between. The CDR3 runs 17 residues. CDR1 is LGHNA, CDR2 YSLEER, per germline. DNA for the CDR3: TGCGCCAGCAGCCAATTCCTTGTACCCGGGGTGTCCTACGAGCAGTACTTC. Its protein is CASSQFLVPGVSYEQYF.

The rearrangement uses TRBV30 and TRBJ2-3; 8 bases map to TRBD2. CDR1 and CDR2 (germline): GTSNPN, SVGIG (reference sequence). CDR3 size: 13 residues. J lost 2 bases, V lost 5 bases, and 3 bases had no gene match. In nucleotides, the CDR3 is TGTGCCTGGGGACTAGCCCTCACAGATACGCAGTATTTT. Its translation: CAWGLALTDTQYF.

The chain uses TRBV30 and TRBJ2-3, with D perhaps assigned TRBD1 or TRBD2 (5 bases each). CDR3 length: 11 amino acids. The ends were cut back, 1 base at V and 14 bases at J, with 13 bases in the middle. The germline CDR1 and CDR2 sequences are GTSNPN and SVGIG (reference sequence). In DNA, the CDR3 is TGTGCCTGGAGTGGAGGGGCTGTATGGTATTTT. It is translated as CAWSGGAVWYF. Based on the CDR3 plus reference TRBV30 and TRBJ2-3, the full variable domain is SQTIHQWPATLVQPVGSPLSLECTVEGTSNPNLYWYRQAAGRGLQLLFYSVGIGQISSEVPQNLSASRPQDRQFILSSKKLLLSDSGFYLCAWSGGAVWYFGPGTRLTVL.

V gene TRBV10-3 combines with J gene TRBJ2-3; tentatively, D is TRBD2 (6 bases). The CDR3 is made up of 13 amino acids. Germline V CDR1 and CDR2: ENHRY, SYGVKD. Trimming left V 9 bases short and J 4 bases short, with 14 bases between. Written as DNA, the CDR3 is TGTGCCATGCGAATGGGGGGTGCAGATACGCAGTATTTT. Amino acids: CAMRMGGADTQYF.

This rearrangement joins TRBV11-3 to TRBJ2-3; possibly TRBD2 for D (6 bases). V lost 10 bases to trimming and J lost 3 bases, with 11 bases between them. This CDR3 region has 12 residues. Per the germline V gene, CDR1 is SGHNT and CDR2 is YENEEA. Written as DNA, the CDR3 is TGTGCCACTGCACGGGGGACAGATACGCAGTATTTT. This gives the protein CATARGTDTQYF. Combining the CDR3 with reference TRBV11-3 and TRBJ2-3 gives the whole variable domain EAGVVQSPRYKIIEKKQPVAFWCNPISGHNTLYWYLQNLGQGPELLIRYENEEAVDDSQLPKDRFSAERLKGVDSTLKIQPAELGDSAVYLCATARGTDTQYFGPGTRLTVL.

This chain uses TRBV6-1 with TRBJ2-7, with TRBD1 identical over 7 bases. The V gene end was trimmed by 8 bases and the J gene end by 2 bases; junction bases not matched to a gene: 6. Germline CDR1 and CDR2: MNHNS and SASEGT. This CDR3 comprises 13 residues. CDR3 residues: CASADRVPYEQYF. CDR3 coding DNA: TGTGCCAGCGCCGACAGGGTTCCCTACGAGCAGTACTTC.

The genes are TRBV6-5 and TRBJ1-5; unclear D gene. The CDR3 has 11 amino acids. V was clipped by 5 bases and J by 4 bases, with 3 bases between them. Germline loops: CDR1 MNHEY, CDR2 SVGAGI. DNA for the CDR3: TGTGCCAGCAGTGGAAATCAGCCCCAGCATTTT. It translates to CASSGNQPQHF.

As to this clone: The same CDR3 can be traced to other DNA sequences in this sample. The chain is built from TRBV27 and TRBJ2-1; D gene ambiguous. The V and J ends lost 5 bases and 4 bases respectively, with 3 bases between them. Looked up from germline, CDR1 is MNHEY and CDR2 is SMNVEV (reference sequence). The length of the CDR3 is 11 residues. The CDR3 region has the DNA TGTGCCAGCAGTGGATACAATGAGCAGTTCTTC. Encoded protein: CASSGYNEQFF.

The V and J genes are TRBV5-8 and TRBJ1-6; no firm D call. CDR1 is SGHTS and CDR2 is YDEGEE in the germline V gene. Trimming cost V 0 bases and J 14 bases, with 15 bases left between them. CDR3 size: 14 residues. The CDR3 loop reads CASSLGPAILALHF. CDR3 DNA: TGTGCCAGCAGCTTGGGACCCGCCATTCTAGCCCTCCACTTT.

The chain is built from TRBV11-2 and TRBJ1-2; D is perhaps TRBD1 (5 bases). The CDR3 spans 15 residues. Germline assignment: CDR1 SGHAT and CDR2 FQNNGV. V was shortened by 0 bases and J by 8 bases, with 16 bases between the two germline ends. The CDR3 sequence is CASSLDHGQGGGYTF. The CDR3 DNA follows: TGTGCCAGCAGCTTAGATCACGGGCAGGGTGGGGGCTACACCTTC.

The chain employs TRBV5-6 and TRBJ1-1; possibly TRBD1 for D (6 bases). The CDR3 runs 17 residues. CDR1 is SGHDT and CDR2 is YYEEEE in the germline V gene. Trimming removed 0 bases from V and 1 base from J, with 16 bases in between. The CDR3 reads CASSLVSGGIPNTEAFF. In nucleotides, the CDR3 is TGTGCCAGCAGCTTGGTTTCCGGGGGCATTCCGAACACTGAAGCTTTCTTT.

The rearrangement joins TRBV7-2 to TRBJ2-7; D unresolved. The CDR3 is made up of 15 amino acids. Germline values: CDR1 SGHTA, CDR2 FQGNSA. V was trimmed by 4 bases and J by 6 bases, leaving 19 bases between them. The CDR3 protein is CASSSRRNTNGEQYF. CDR3 DNA: TGTGCCAGCAGCTCTCGGCGAAACACGAACGGCGAGCAGTACTTC.

Points on this clone: The identical CDR3 is also encoded by other nucleotide sequences in the sample. The chain employs TRBV18 and TRBJ2-2; no definite D call. The CDR3 loop spans 14 amino acids. The germline gives CDR1 KGHSH, CDR2 LQKENI. V gave up 1 base and J gave up 4 bases, with 7 bases separating them. In DNA, the CDR3 is TGTGCCAGCTCACCACAGGGTACCACCGGGGAGCTGTTTTTT. Translating gives CASSPQGTTGELFF.

This chain joins TRBV30 and TRBJ2-3; no clear D gene. The length of the CDR3 is 13 residues. The ends were cut back, 0 bases at V and 6 bases at J, with 10 bases in the middle. Germline lookup yields CDR1 GTSNPN and CDR2 SVGIG (reference sequence). DNA for the CDR3: TGTGCCTGGAGTGTACCAGCGAGGGATACGCAGTATTTT. This translates into CAWSVPARDTQYF.

On this clone itself: The sample contains more than one DNA sequence encoding this CDR3. The chain uses TRBV5-1 and TRBJ2-1; maybe TRBD2 (6 bases). This CDR3 is built from 15 residues. V lost 0 bases and J lost 1, with 8 bases in between. Germline CDR1 is SGHRS and CDR2 is YFSETQ. Here the CDR3 DNA reads TGCGCCAGCAGCTTGGCACTAGCATCCTACAATGAGCAGTTCTTC. As protein: CASSLALASYNEQFF.

This chain links TRBV6-4 with TRBJ2-1; D possibly matches TRBD1 or TRBD2 (5 bases each). The length of the CDR3 is 13 residues. Looked up from germline, CDR1 is MRHNA and CDR2 is SNTAGT. V was cut by 10 bases and J by 9 bases, with 19 bases left in between. For the CDR3, the DNA is TGTGCCATCTCGTCCTCCCCTGGGGGTGAGCAGTTCTTC. Its protein product is CAISSSPGGEQFF.

For this clone: The sample has other DNA sequences that encode this CDR3 too. This chain connects TRBV20-1 to TRBJ1-2; a weak D match, TRBD1 (5 bases). Germline CDR1 DFQATT, CDR2 SNEGSKA (reference sequence). There are 11 residues in the CDR3. V dropped 6 bases and J dropped 4 bases, with 9 bases sitting between them. The DNA of the CDR3 is TGCAGTGCCACAGGCCCCTATGGCTACACCTTC. Its translation is CSATGPYGYTF.

This clone was seen only once. The same CDR3 arises from other DNA sequences in this sample as well. The J gene is TRBJ2-5, the V gene TRBV19, with D tentatively TRBD1 (5 bases). V was clipped by 1 base and J by 0 bases, with 6 bases between them. CDR3 length: 14 residues. The germline V gene has CDR1 LNHDA and CDR2 SQIVND (reference sequence). The CDR3 nucleotides are TGTGCCAGTAGTATAGGGACAAACCAAGAGACCCAGTACTTC. It is translated as CASSIGTNQETQYF.

To note about this clone: Other nucleotide sequences from this sample produce the same CDR3. The rearrangement links TRBV6-5 to TRBJ2-5; D gene ambiguous. The germline CDR1 and CDR2 sequences are MNHEY and SVGAGI. This CDR3 region has 12 residues. V was trimmed by 5 bases and J by 1 base, leaving 5 bases between them. The chain's CDR3 is CASSRAQETQYF. In DNA form, the CDR3 reads TGTGCCAGCAGTCGGGCCCAAGAGACCCAGTACTTC.

This chain joins TRBV6-5 and TRBJ2-5; D unresolved. This CDR3 comprises 15 residues. CDR1 MNHEY and CDR2 SVGAGI come from the germline V gene. V lost 0 bases and J 4 bases, leaving 12 bases between the germline ends. Here the CDR3 reads CASSYSMNRLETQYF. The CDR3 nucleotides read TGTGCCAGCAGTTACTCGATGAATCGATTAGAGACCCAGTACTTC.

The genes are TRBV28 and TRBJ2-7, with D hard to call. Trimming left V 6 bases short and J 3 bases short, with 9 bases between. Germline V gives CDR1 MDHEN, CDR2 SYDVKM. CDR3 length equals 12 residues. CDR3 bases: TGTGCCAGCAGGGCCGGAGTCTACGAGCAGTACTTC. Its translation is CASRAGVYEQYF.

The V call is TRBV10-1, the J call TRBJ2-3, with 8 bases matching TRBD1. V was clipped by 9 bases and J by 9 bases; unmatched bases: 5. The V gene's germline CDR1 is WNHNN and CDR2 SYGVQD (reference sequence). The CDR3 extends over 11 amino acids. CDR3 residues: CASRQGLTQYF. DNA of the CDR3: TGCGCCAGTAGACAGGGGTTAACGCAGTATTTT.

V usage is TRBV30 and J usage is TRBJ2-3; no clear D. V was clipped by 2 bases and J by 3 bases, with 6 bases between them. CDR1 is GTSNPN and CDR2 is SVGIG in the germline V gene (reference sequence). CDR3 length: 12 amino acids. CDR3 amino acids: CAWSYETDTQYF. CDR3 coding DNA: TGTGCCTGGAGTTACGAAACAGATACGCAGTATTTT.